The 8 T cell receptor beta chains given below trace back to one sample, sequenced in a study of cytomegalovirus exposure and HLA in healthy donors. The study ran its PCR with 60 Vbeta and 13 Jbeta primers. Assay used: immunoSEQ multiplex PCR; TCRdb lists only in-frame clones, some missing. The sample contains about 140,000 clones, about four fifths of which appear only once. Sequenced input: PBMCs. The receptors derive from a young man in good health and CMV-seronegative.

The rearrangement links TRBV5-1 to TRBJ2-2; 13 nucleotides line up with TRBD2. CDR1 is SGHRS, CDR2 YFSETQ, per germline. V gave up 1 base and J gave up 6 bases; unmatched junction bases: 3. The CDR3 runs 16 residues. The CDR3 nucleotides are TGCGCCAGCAGCTTGACCGGGACTAGCGGGGCCGGGGAGCTGTTTTTT. The encoded protein is CASSLTGTSGAGELFF.

The gene calls are TRBV6-1 and TRBJ2-5; D might be TRBD2 (6 bases). CDR3 length: 15 amino acids. V lost 0 bases and J 1 base, leaving 9 bases between the germline ends. Looked up from germline, CDR1 is MNHNS and CDR2 is SASEGT. The CDR3, as DNA: TGTGCCAGCAGTGAAGCCGGCGGGGTCCAAGAGACCCAGTACTTC. Amino acids: CASSEAGGVQETQYF.

The chain is built from TRBV5-1 and TRBJ2-7; TRBD2 aligns across 13 bases. Per the germline V gene, CDR1 is SGHRS and CDR2 is YFSETQ. CDR3 length: 16 amino acids. Trimming cost V 0 bases and J 5 bases; bases outside gene matches: 5. This CDR3 reads CASSLEGGLAGDEQYF. The CDR3 bases are TGCGCCAGCAGCTTGGAGGGCGGACTAGCGGGAGACGAGCAGTACTTC.

V and J are TRBV21-1 and TRBJ2-2; TRBD1 is taken as the D call from the table, unchecked against the DNA. TRBV21-1 is a recognized pseudogene. The CDR3 has 16 residues. In nucleotides, the CDR3 is TGTGCCAGCAGCACAGTTGGACAAATGAACACCGGGGAGCTGTTTTTT. Protein product: CASSTVGQMNTGELFF.

The chain employs TRBV7-8 and TRBJ2-6, with 7 bases identical to TRBD2. Germline V gives CDR1 SGHVS, CDR2 FQNEAQ. The CDR3 spans 15 residues. With 6 bases clipped from V and 2 bases from J, the junction kept 4 bases outside the gene matches. The CDR3 region has the DNA TGTGCCAGCAGGGGGGGAGGGGCTGGGGCCAACGTCCTGACTTTC. This encodes CASRGGGAGANVLTF.

This clone appeared a few times. This chain links TRBV30 with TRBJ1-3; D is perhaps TRBD1 (6 bases). The CDR3 length is 12 residues. CDR1 and CDR2 from the germline V gene are GTSNPN and SVGIG (reference sequence). Trimming pared 5 bases from V and 12 bases from J, leaving 17 bases between. CDR3 in amino acids: CAWSLQGQDIYF. The CDR3 DNA sequence: TGTGCCTGGTCCTTACAGGGACAAGACATATATTTT.

A few counts support this clone. The chain uses TRBV10-3 and TRBJ2-1; 9 bases agree with TRBD1. Looked up from germline, CDR1 is ENHRY and CDR2 is SYGVKD. V trimming: 8 bases; J trimming: 7 bases; junction bases outside the gene matches: 0. This CDR3 has 11 amino acids. The DNA for the CDR3 is TGTGCCATCGGGACAGGGAATGAGCAGTTCTTC. Amino acid sequence: CAIGTGNEQFF.

V and J are TRBV5-6 and TRBJ1-3; 9 positions agree with TRBD1. V shed 4 bases and J 0 bases; nucleotides not matched to a gene: 14. The CDR3 runs 19 residues. Germline values: CDR1 SGHDT, CDR2 YYEEEE. CDR3 protein: CASSRPGTGRLSSGNTIYF. For the CDR3, the DNA is TGTGCCAGCAGCCGACCCGGGACAGGGCGTCTTAGCTCTGGAAACACCATATATTTT.